These 23 T cell receptor beta chains share one sample of origin, sequenced in a study of OX40 agonist ivuxolimab in advanced cancers. The table came from immunoSEQ multiplex PCR; TCRdb's copy has only in-frame clones and leaves some out. The sample shows tens of thousands of clones, over 90% of them seen only once. The source material was CD4+ or CD8+ T cells sorted from blood, sampled in a trial of the OX40 agonist ivuxolimab. Receptor source: an adult with an advanced solid tumor such as melanoma, head and neck, liver or kidney cancer.

The V gene is TRBV15, the J gene TRBJ2-7; 7 bases are shared with TRBD1. Trimming removed 5 bases from V and 9 bases from J; junction bases left unmatched: 7. The CDR3 consists of 12 residues. Germline V gene sequence: CDR1 LNHNV, CDR2 YYDKDF (reference sequence). CDR3 nucleotides: TGTGCCACCAGCTTAGACAGGGATGTGCAGTACTTC. Its protein is CATSLDRDVQYF. Drawing the rest from reference TRBV15 and TRBJ2-7, the complete variable domain is DAMVIQNPRYQVTQFGKPVTLSCSQTLNHNVMYWYQQKSSQAPKLLFHYYDKDFNNEADTPDNFQSRRPNTSFCFLDIRSPGLGDTAMYLCATSLDRDVQYFGPGTRLTVT.

This chain's CDR3 is CASSLEIIGGEDSYEQYF. The DNA for the CDR3 is TGTGCCAGCAGCTTAGAAATAATTGGCGGGGAGGACTCCTACGAGCAGTACTTC. The chain carries TRBV7-2 and TRBJ2-7; a weak D match, TRBD2 (6 bases). The V end lost 1 base, the J end lost 0 bases, and 19 bases lay between the germline ends. Germline loops: CDR1 SGHTA, CDR2 FQGNSA. CDR3 length: 18 amino acids. The whole variable domain, remainder taken from reference TRBV7-2 and TRBJ2-7, is GAGVSQSPSNKVTEKGKDVELRCDPISGHTALYWYRQSLGQGLEFLIYFQGNSAPDKSGLPSDRFSAERTGGSVSTLTIQRTQQEDSAVYLCASSLEIIGGEDSYEQYFGPGTRLTVT.

The V call is TRBV28, the J call TRBJ2-4; D may correspond to TRBD1 or TRBD2 (5 bases each). Germline CDR1 MDHEN, CDR2 SYDVKM. Deletions cut 5 bases from V and 6 bases from J, with 14 bases between. The CDR3 sequence is 14 residues long. In nucleotides, the CDR3 is TGTGCCAGCAGTCAAAGCCGGGGCCGAAACATTCAGTACTTC. It specifies CASSQSRGRNIQYF. Supplemented by reference TRBV28 and TRBJ2-4, the full variable domain reads DVKVTQSSRYLVKRTGEKVFLECVQDMDHENMFWYRQDPGLGLRLIYFSYDVKMKEKGDIPEGYSVSREKKERFSLILESASTNQTSMYLCASSQSRGRNIQYFGAGTRLSVL.

The CDR3 here is CASSLVAQGGNYGYTF. The DNA for the CDR3 is TGTGCCAGCAGCTTAGTCGCACAGGGGGGTAACTATGGCTACACCTTC. The rearrangement links TRBV7-2 to TRBJ1-2, with TRBD1 matching 8 bases. Germline loops: CDR1 SGHTA, CDR2 FQGNSA. The CDR3 has 16 amino acids. V lost 1 base, J lost 1 base, and 5 bases stayed unmatched.

The rearrangement uses TRBV5-6 and TRBJ1-1, with D uncertain. V was cut by 0 bases and J by 8 bases, with 11 bases left in between. The CDR3 length is 13 residues. Germline CDR1 reads SGHDT; CDR2 reads YYEEEE. CDR3 nucleotides: TGTGCCAGCAGCTTGGGGGAGAGAACCGAAGCTTTCTTT. This sequence encodes CASSLGERTEAFF.

This chain joins TRBV7-8 and TRBJ2-3; TRBD2 aligns across 11 bases. Germline CDR1 SGHVS, CDR2 FQNEAQ. There are 20 residues in the CDR3. V was pared by 5 bases and J by 4 bases, with 20 bases of the junction left unmatched. The CDR3 reads CASSVRLAGYILHDADTQYF. CDR3 DNA sequence: TGTGCCAGCAGCGTTCGACTAGCGGGATACATACTACATGACGCAGATACGCAGTATTTT.

By frequency in the sample, this clone is medium-sized. V is TRBV4-1 and J is TRBJ1-1; 9 bases are a match to TRBD1. The germline V gene has CDR1 MGHRA and CDR2 YSYEKL. J gave up 5 bases and V 3 bases, and 7 bases lay outside the gene matches. CDR3 length: 15 residues. CDR3 coding DNA: TGCGCCAGCAGCCACGTTGGGACAGGGAAGACTGAAGCTTTCTTT. It translates to CASSHVGTGKTEAFF.

The CDR3 is CASSHTGSYEQYF. CDR3 nucleotide sequence: TGTGCCAGCAGCCACACAGGCTCCTACGAGCAGTACTTC. The rearrangement links TRBV4-2 to TRBJ2-7; D is possibly TRBD1 (5 bases). Per germline, CDR1 LGHNA and CDR2 YNFKEQ. The CDR3 has 13 residues. V was pared by 3 bases and J by 0 bases, with 6 bases between.

This chain connects TRBV19 to TRBJ2-7; 10 positions agree with TRBD2. The ends lost 3 bases at V and 2 bases at J; junction bases unmatched: 7. The CDR3 contains 16 residues. Per the germline V gene, CDR1 is LNHDA and CDR2 is SQIVND (reference sequence). The CDR3 loop reads CASSISGRENPYEQYF. The CDR3 bases are TGTGCCAGTAGTATCAGCGGGAGGGAGAACCCCTACGAGCAGTACTTC.

The chain recombines TRBV9 with TRBJ2-5, with a tentative D call TRBD1 (6 bases). Per germline, CDR1 SGDLS and CDR2 YYNGEE. This CDR3 has 17 residues. The V gene lost 1 base and the J gene lost 1 base, with 17 bases spanning the gap. The CDR3 DNA is TGTGCCAGCAGCGTAAATGGTCACAGGGATCCCCAAGAGACCCAGTACTTC. The encoded protein is CASSVNGHRDPQETQYF.

The chain couples TRBV28 to TRBJ1-2; D gene unclear. Trimming cost V 7 bases and J 6 bases, with 18 bases left between them. The CDR3 length is 14 residues. Germline V gene sequence: CDR1 MDHEN, CDR2 SYDVKM. In DNA, the CDR3 is TGTGCCAGCATCCCACTGGGTCCCTTCGATGGCTACACCTTC. Its protein is CASIPLGPFDGYTF.

The gene calls are TRBV19 and TRBJ1-1, with TRBD1 as a possible D gene (6 bases). The CDR3 is 12 amino acids. Deletions cut 9 bases from V and 1 base from J, with 9 bases between. The germline V gene has CDR1 LNHDA and CDR2 SQIVND (reference sequence). Here the CDR3 reads CASRGQNTEAFF. The CDR3, as DNA: TGTGCCAGCAGGGGCCAGAACACTGAAGCTTTCTTT. The variable domain in full, completed from reference TRBV19 and TRBJ1-1, reads DGGITQSPKYLFRKEGQNVTLSCEQNLNHDAMYWYRQDPGQGLRLIYYSQIVNDFQKGDIAEGYSVSREKKESFPLTVTSAQKNPTAFYLCASRGQNTEAFFGQGTRLTVV.

The rearrangement links TRBV27 to TRBJ2-7; no reliable D call. V lost 5 bases and J 5 bases, leaving 19 bases between the germline ends. Germline CDR1 is MNHEY and CDR2 is SMNVEV (reference sequence). The CDR3 runs to 15 residues. CDR3 sequence reads: CASSPKALGPHEQYF. The CDR3 region has the DNA TGTGCCAGCAGTCCAAAAGCCCTAGGACCACACGAGCAGTACTTC.

The rearrangement joins TRBV27 to TRBJ2-5; D remains unclear. V lost 0 bases and J lost 5, with 13 bases in between. The CDR3 has 15 amino acids. Germline V gene lookup returns CDR1 MNHEY and CDR2 SMNVEV (reference sequence). CDR3 DNA sequence: TGTGCCAGCAGTTTATCGAACTGGGATATGGAGACCCAGTACTTC. Translation gives CASSLSNWDMETQYF.

V usage is TRBV14 and J usage is TRBJ2-7; D is undetermined. Germline V gives CDR1 SGHDN, CDR2 FVKESK. The CDR3 extends over 15 amino acids. The germline V and J ends were trimmed by 3 bases and 3 bases, with 15 bases remaining between them. CDR3 in amino acids: CASSQVGPIRYEQYF. The CDR3, as DNA: TGTGCCAGCAGCCAGGTTGGTCCTATTCGCTACGAGCAGTACTTC.

The rearrangement joins TRBV28 to TRBJ1-1; D is undetermined. Trimming took 5 bases from V and 2 from J, leaving 9 bases between them. This CDR3 has 13 residues. The germline gives CDR1 MDHEN, CDR2 SYDVKM. CDR3 region: CASSLTYNTEAFF. CDR3 nucleotides: TGTGCCAGCAGTCTAACATATAACACTGAAGCTTTCTTT.

Only a few counts were recorded for this clone. The CDR3 sequence is CSVRTERTGDSYEQYF. In DNA form, the CDR3 reads TGCAGCGTCCGAACAGAGCGGACAGGGGATTCCTACGAGCAGTACTTC. The J gene is TRBJ2-7, the V gene TRBV29-1, with 9 bases that match TRBD1. The CDR3 loop spans 16 amino acids. CDR1 SQVTM and CDR2 ANQGSEA come from the germline V gene. J was trimmed by 1 base and V by 6 bases; bases with no gene match: 13.

The chain carries TRBV13 and TRBJ2-5, with 8 bases identical to TRBD2. The CDR3 has 14 amino acids. Looked up from germline, CDR1 is PRHDT and CDR2 is FYEKMQ (reference sequence). The trim removed 5 bases at V and 5 bases at J, leaving 7 bases unmatched. DNA for the CDR3: TGTGCCAGCAGCAAAGCGGGAGTAGGGGAGACCCAGTACTTC. Translated: CASSKAGVGETQYF. Complete variable domain (other parts from reference TRBV13 and TRBJ2-5): AAGVIQSPRHLIKEKRETATLKCYPIPRHDTVYWYQQGPGQDPQFLISFYEKMQSDKGSIPDRFSAQQFSDYHSELNMSSLELGDSALYFCASSKAGVGETQYFGPGTRLLVL.

This clone appeared once. The CDR3: CASSQVVAADTQYF. The CDR3 bases are TGCGCCAGCAGCCAAGTTGTCGCGGCAGATACGCAGTATTTT. This chain connects TRBV4-3 to TRBJ2-3; D gene ambiguous. V was trimmed by 1 base and J by 4 bases, leaving 9 bases between them. Germline CDR1 LGHNA, CDR2 YSLEER. CDR3 size: 14 residues.

The CDR3: CASSPTVRTAALTDTQYF. As DNA, the CDR3 is TGTGCCAGCAGCCCCACGGTTAGGACTGCGGCCCTCACAGATACGCAGTATTTT. The chain recombines TRBV16 with TRBJ2-3, with D tentatively TRBD2 (5 bases). V was cut by 4 bases and J by 2 bases, with 22 bases left in between. The CDR3 covers 18 residues. CDR1 is KGHSY, CDR2 FQNENV, per germline.

The chain recombines TRBV4-1 with TRBJ2-4; D is uncertain. Germline V CDR1 and CDR2: MGHRA, YSYEKL. This CDR3 contains 13 residues. V lost 5 bases and J 0 bases, leaving 5 bases between the germline ends. CDR3 protein: CASSSPAKNIQYF. The CDR3 region has the DNA TGCGCCAGCAGCTCGCCAGCCAAAAACATTCAGTACTTC.

This clone was seen a single time. The chain joins TRBV10-3 to TRBJ2-7; 7 nucleotides agree with TRBD2. This CDR3 has 16 amino acids. The ends lost 3 bases at V and 0 bases at J; junction bases unmatched: 8. Germline CDR1 and CDR2: ENHRY and SYGVKD. The CDR3 sequence: CAISDGERDVSYEQYF. CDR3 DNA sequence: TGTGCCATCAGTGACGGCGAGCGGGACGTCTCCTACGAGCAGTACTTC.

This clone was seen only once. The rearrangement links TRBV6-5 to TRBJ2-7; 7 bases are shared with TRBD2. The J segment lost 7 bases and the V segment lost 2 bases, leaving 5 bases of the junction unmatched. Germline V gene data show CDR1 as MNHEY and CDR2 as SVGAGI. The CDR3 has 13 residues. CDR3 in amino acids: CASSYDMGGEQYF. Here the CDR3 DNA reads TGTGCCAGCAGTTACGATATGGGGGGGGAGCAGTACTTC.